This T cell receptor (beta chain) appears in the sequencing data of a study of graft-versus-host responses after intestinal transplantation. On this clone: The antigen is undetermined.

V was cut by 3 bases and J by 5 bases, with 5 bases left in between. Germline lookup yields CDR1 LNHDA and CDR2 SQIVND (reference sequence). The CDR3 is made up of 12 amino acids. The study, taken as a whole, reports: High graft-versus-host to host-versus-graft clonal ratios were found in allografts of patients who had graft-donor T cell macrochimerism. GvH clones detected in recipient marrow included some appearing first in ileum or blood.

Clones were read by immunoSEQ multiplex PCR, and TCRdb kept only the in-frame ones, dropping some. The sample includes approximately 94,000 clones, less than 90% of them seen just once. The genes are TRBV19 and TRBJ1-5; no reliable D call. Sample: unstimulated CD4+ T cells sorted from spleen or lymph node cells, taken before transplant. This TCR was sampled from a human donor who was the organ donor for an intestinal transplant. CDR3 nucleotide sequence: TGTGCCAGTAGTATCTGGGATCAGCCCCAGCATTTT. As protein: CASSIWDQPQHF.